The 6 T cell receptor beta chains below were found in one sample sequenced in a study of blood T cells in healthy people across ages (dated by TCRdb to the mid-2010s). Libraries were constructed by 5' RACE. Data came from an Illumina HiSeq 2500. A second roughly 6 to 12 cycle PCR used a sample-barcoded 5' primer and a J-beta primer mix. Using fastp at Q25 and MiXCR, TCRdb reprocessed the public reads and kept productive beta chains. Every entry covers one CDR3 protein and lists the most common genes and DNA from its rows. For this sample there are around 670,000 distinct CDR3 sequences; roughly 31% appear just once. The ten largest clones represent approximately 14% of the sample. The specimen was blood. These receptors came from a woman of 80 years or more in good health.

This clonotype was recorded a few times. One end of the junction is discordant with germline, which a read error may explain. The chain combines TRBV29-1 with TRBJ2-2; D may match TRBD1 or TRBD2 (5 bases each). The CDR3 spans 14 residues. Per the germline V gene, CDR1 is SQVTM and CDR2 is ANQGSEA. The CDR3 DNA reads as TGCGGCGTGGTAGGGGACCTCGGGTTAGGGGAGCTGTTTTTT. The encoded protein is CGVVGDLGLGELFF.

The chain recombines TRBV7-2 with TRBJ2-1; maybe TRBD2 (7 bases). The J call is doubtful: the DNA matches TRBJ2-7 better. Germline V gives CDR1 SGHTA, CDR2 FQGNSA. The length of the CDR3 is 18 residues. The CDR3 sequence: CASSPRSRGATSYNEQYF. The CDR3, as DNA: TGTGCCAGCAGCCCCCGAAGTCGGGGGGCTACGTCCTACAATGAGCAGTACTTC.

This clonotype was found many times. This CDR3 reads CASSLYYDASTDTQYF. The CDR3 DNA reads TGTGCCAGCAGTTTATACTACGATGCTAGCACAGATACGCAGTATTTT. This chain connects TRBV27 to TRBJ2-3; D not resolved. The V gene lost 1 base and the J gene lost 0 bases, with 11 bases spanning the gap. The CDR3 spans 16 residues. Germline values: CDR1 MNHEY, CDR2 SMNVEV (reference sequence).

Ten or more counts support this clonotype. This rearrangement joins TRBV5-1 to TRBJ2-1; 9 nucleotides agree with TRBD2. Per germline, CDR1 SGHRS and CDR2 YFSETQ. V was pared by 3 bases and J by 8 bases, with 9 bases of the junction left unmatched. The CDR3 loop spans 15 amino acids. CDR3 nucleotide sequence: TGCGCCAGCAGCTGGCGGGGGGGCTACTTGGATGAGCAGTTCTTC. This translates into CASSWRGGYLDEQFF.

As concerns this clonotype: This may stem from a read error, because a much larger clone lies one nucleotide away. The chain recombines TRBV4-1 with TRBJ2-7; the match to TRBD1 covers 7 bases. V gave up 3 bases and J gave up 7 bases; unmatched junction bases: 6. Germline assignment: CDR1 MGHRA and CDR2 YSYEKL. The CDR3 covers 13 residues. The CDR3 DNA reads TGCGCCAGCAGCCAGGTGGGACAGACTGAGCAGTACTTC. It yields the protein CASSQVGQTEQYF.

This clonotype occurred a few times. This chain joins TRBV27 and TRBJ1-1; D not resolved. This CDR3 region has 15 residues. Germline V lookup: CDR1 MNHEY, CDR2 SMNVEV (reference sequence). V lost 6 bases and J lost 3, with 17 bases in between. As DNA, the CDR3 is TGTGCCAGCAGACGGGTCGGTAACGGGGACACTGAAGCTTTCTTT. The encoded protein is CASRRVGNGDTEAFF.